Here is one T cell receptor (beta chain) with its context. Its antigen is unknown. These data belong to a study of T cell responses to AZD1222 COVID-19 vaccine. Study-wide points: There were mostly white British donors and more females than males, and clonal diversity was possibly underestimated. Among spike-specific TCRs, nearly half reportedly target unmutated variant regions.

Sequencing was performed with immunoSEQ multiplex PCR; in TCRdb, only in-frame clones are kept and a portion is missing. The profile shows about 90,000 clones, more than 75% of them singletons. The receptor was derived from an adult who received the AZD1222 COVID-19 vaccine. The sequenced sample was peripheral blood, obtained 28 days after the second AZD1222 dose.

The CDR3 spells CASSLIRDYGYTF. DNA of the CDR3: TGTGCCAGCAGCTTAATCCGTGACTATGGCTACACCTTC. The chain employs TRBV7-2 and TRBJ1-2; D is unresolved. CDR3 length: 13 amino acids. The V end lost 2 bases, the J end lost 3 bases, and 7 bases lay between the germline ends. The germline gives CDR1 SGHTA, CDR2 FQGNSA. The whole variable domain, filled in from reference TRBV7-2 and TRBJ1-2, reads GAGVSQSPSNKVTEKGKDVELRCDPISGHTALYWYRQSLGQGLEFLIYFQGNSAPDKSGLPSDRFSAERTGGSVSTLTIQRTQQEDSAVYLCASSLIRDYGYTFGSGTRLTVV.